This T cell receptor (beta chain) is drawn from a study of blood T cell repertoires in COVID-19 (dated by TCRdb to the early 2020s). About the study as a whole: Collaborator samples came from the United States, Italy and Spain and covered acute and convalescent phases of COVID-19. The dataset comprised deeply sampled blood TCRbeta repertoires from subjects exposed to, actively infected with, or recovered from COVID-19. Where available, HLA class I and class II types were obtained from metadata supplied by the sample provider rather than from assay-based typing. The repertoires were released in a freely available public database meant as a resource for research on the immune response to SARS-CoV-2. The material from the prospective study consisted of cDNA or gDNA derived from T cells, B-cell-depleted T cells, or PBMCs. The sample metadata nearly always contained a de-identified subject ID, COVID-19 status, age in years and sex. The samples were drawn from two sources: the first 160 participants of the ongoing ImmuneRACE study, and over 1,000 subjects contributed by 6 global collaborators. Results and caveats for the whole study, not just this receptor: Clinical and demographic metadata were provided uncurated, with the amount varying by source and participant.

Trimming takes 1 base from V and 4 bases from J, and the germline ends sit 12 bases apart. Including cysteine and phenylalanine, the CDR3 has 16 amino acids. The only DNA kept is the CDR3, 48 bases in frame from the first base. According to the germline V gene, CDR1 reads SGHDT and CDR2 reads YYEEEE. The immunoSEQ Assay, a bias-controlled multiplex PCR, was used to amplify TCRbeta CDR3 regions from genomic DNA. Per the authors' processing: Nucleated cell counts per sample were estimated from amplification of reference gene primers within the assay. To quantify the absolute abundance of each unique TCRbeta CDR3 rearrangement, sequence reads were collapsed and filtered. For each sample, productive Simpson clonality was calculated by taking the square root of Simpson's diversity index across productive rearrangements. Not all clones reach the TCRdb copy of this immuneACCESS table, which keeps in-frame sequences only. Checked studies attribute under half of the gap to unresolved V genes and leave the rest unexplained. The DNA gave D and trimming, while V, J and clone size come from that table. Recorded for this sample are just under 300,000 clones; more than 85% of them occurred a single time. The ten largest account for 1.3% of the sample.

This clone has only a few counts. No cognate antigen has been identified for it. Per-base qualities were not stored, and no clone one base away is much larger. Whole blood was collected in K2EDTA tubes by collaborating institutions according to the institutions' own protocols. For TCRbeta analysis, collaborators shipped samples in one of three forms: frozen whole blood, isolated PBMCs, or DNA extracted from either of those sample types. The receptor was derived from a man aged 65 to 85 with acute or convalescent COVID-19. The receptor chain draws on TRBV5-6 and TRBJ2-6; perhaps TRBD1 is the D gene, with 5 bases matching. Sequences were obtained from peripheral blood. The CDR3 has the sequence CASSLFMTAGANVLTF. The DNA sequence reads TGTGCCAGCAGCTTGTTTATGACAGCCGGGGCCAACGTCCTGACTTTC.